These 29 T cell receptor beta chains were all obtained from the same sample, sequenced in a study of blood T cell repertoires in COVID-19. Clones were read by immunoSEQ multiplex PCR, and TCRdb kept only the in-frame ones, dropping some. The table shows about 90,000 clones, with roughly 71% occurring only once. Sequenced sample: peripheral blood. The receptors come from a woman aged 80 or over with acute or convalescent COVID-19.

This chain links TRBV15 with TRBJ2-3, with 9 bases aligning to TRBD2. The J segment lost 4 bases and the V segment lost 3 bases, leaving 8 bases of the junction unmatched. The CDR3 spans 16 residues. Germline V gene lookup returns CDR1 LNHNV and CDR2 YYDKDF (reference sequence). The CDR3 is CATSSKPGLAADTQYF. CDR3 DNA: TGTGCCACCAGCAGTAAGCCGGGACTAGCTGCAGATACGCAGTATTTT.

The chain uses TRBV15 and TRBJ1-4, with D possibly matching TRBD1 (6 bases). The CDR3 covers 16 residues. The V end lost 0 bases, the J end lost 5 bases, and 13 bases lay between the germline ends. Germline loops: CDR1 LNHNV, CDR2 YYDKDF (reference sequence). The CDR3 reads CATSRDRGAGNEKLFF. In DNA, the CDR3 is TGTGCCACCAGCAGAGATCGGGGGGCGGGGAATGAAAAACTGTTTTTT. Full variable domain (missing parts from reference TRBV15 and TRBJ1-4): DAMVIQNPRYQVTQFGKPVTLSCSQTLNHNVMYWYQQKSSQAPKLLFHYYDKDFNNEADTPDNFQSRRPNTSFCFLDIRSPGLGDTAMYLCATSRDRGAGNEKLFFGSGTQLSVL.

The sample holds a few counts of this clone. The CDR3 sequence: CASSQRTATNEKLFF. In DNA, the CDR3 is TGTGCCAGCAGCCAACGGACAGCAACTAATGAAAAACTGTTTTTT. The rearrangement joins TRBV28 to TRBJ1-4; the D gene is possibly TRBD1 (6 bases). Trimming took off 6 bases at V and 0 bases at J, with 11 bases between the two ends. CDR3 size: 15 residues. Per germline, CDR1 MDHEN and CDR2 SYDVKM.

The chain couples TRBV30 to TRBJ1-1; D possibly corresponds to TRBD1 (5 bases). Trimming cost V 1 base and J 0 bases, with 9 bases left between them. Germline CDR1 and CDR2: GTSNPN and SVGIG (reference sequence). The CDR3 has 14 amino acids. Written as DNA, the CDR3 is TGTGCCTGGAGTGGCACAGGCTTGAACACTGAAGCTTTCTTT. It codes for CAWSGTGLNTEAFF.

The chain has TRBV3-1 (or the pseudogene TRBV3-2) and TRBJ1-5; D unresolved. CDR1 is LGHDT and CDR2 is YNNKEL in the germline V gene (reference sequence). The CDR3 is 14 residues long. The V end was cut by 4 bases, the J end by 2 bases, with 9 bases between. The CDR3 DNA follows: TGTGCCAGCAGCCTAAGCCCGGGCAATCAGCCCCAGCATTTT. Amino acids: CASSLSPGNQPQHF.

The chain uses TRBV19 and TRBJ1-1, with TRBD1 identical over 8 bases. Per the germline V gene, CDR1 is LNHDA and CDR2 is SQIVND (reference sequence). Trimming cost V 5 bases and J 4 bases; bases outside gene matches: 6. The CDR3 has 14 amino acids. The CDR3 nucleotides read TGTGCCAGTAGTTCAGGGGGCGCGAGCACTGAAGCTTTCTTT. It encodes CASSSGGASTEAFF.

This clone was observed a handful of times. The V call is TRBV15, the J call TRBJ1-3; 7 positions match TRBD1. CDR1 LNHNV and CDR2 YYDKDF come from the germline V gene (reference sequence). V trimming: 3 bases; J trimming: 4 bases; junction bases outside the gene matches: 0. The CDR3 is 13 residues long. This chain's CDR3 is CATSRDRGNTIYF. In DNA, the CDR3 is TGTGCCACCAGCAGGGACAGGGGAAACACCATATATTTT.

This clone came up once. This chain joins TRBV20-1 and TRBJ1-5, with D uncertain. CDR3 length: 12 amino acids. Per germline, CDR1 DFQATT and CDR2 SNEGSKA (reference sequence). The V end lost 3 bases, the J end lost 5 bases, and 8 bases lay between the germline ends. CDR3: CSASGPDQPQHF. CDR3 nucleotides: TGCAGTGCTAGTGGTCCCGATCAGCCCCAGCATTTT.

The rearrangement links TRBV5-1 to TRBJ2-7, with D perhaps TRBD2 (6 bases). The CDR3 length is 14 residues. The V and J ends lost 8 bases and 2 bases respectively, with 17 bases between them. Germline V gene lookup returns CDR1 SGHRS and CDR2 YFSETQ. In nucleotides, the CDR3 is TGCGCCAGTAGAATTAGCGGAGCTACCTACGAGCAGTACTTC. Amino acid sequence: CASRISGATYEQYF.

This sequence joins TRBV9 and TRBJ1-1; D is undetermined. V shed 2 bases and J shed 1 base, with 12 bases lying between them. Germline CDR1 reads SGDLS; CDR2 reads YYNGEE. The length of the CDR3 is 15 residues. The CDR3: CASSVPPAANTEAFF. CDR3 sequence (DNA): TGTGCCAGCAGCGTCCCGCCGGCGGCGAACACTGAAGCTTTCTTT.

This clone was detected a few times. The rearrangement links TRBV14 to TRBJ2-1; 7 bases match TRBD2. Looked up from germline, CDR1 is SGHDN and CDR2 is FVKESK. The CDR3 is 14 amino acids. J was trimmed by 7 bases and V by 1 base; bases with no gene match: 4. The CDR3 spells CASSQVLAENEQFF. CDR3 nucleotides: TGTGCCAGCAGCCAAGTTCTAGCGGAAAATGAGCAGTTCTTC.

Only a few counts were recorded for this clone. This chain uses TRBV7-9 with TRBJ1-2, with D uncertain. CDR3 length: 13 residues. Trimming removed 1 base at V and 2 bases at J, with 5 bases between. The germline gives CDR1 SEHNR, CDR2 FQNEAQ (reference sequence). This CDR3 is CASSLVANYGYTF. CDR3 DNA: TGTGCCAGCAGCTTAGTGGCCAACTATGGCTACACCTTC.

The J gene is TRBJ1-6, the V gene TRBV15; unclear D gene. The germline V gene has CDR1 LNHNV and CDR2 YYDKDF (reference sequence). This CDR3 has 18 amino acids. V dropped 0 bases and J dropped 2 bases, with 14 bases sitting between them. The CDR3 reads CATSRDGSGVAYNSPLHF. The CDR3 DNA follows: TGTGCCACCAGCAGAGATGGGTCCGGGGTGGCCTATAATTCACCCCTCCACTTT. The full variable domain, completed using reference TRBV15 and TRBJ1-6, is DAMVIQNPRYQVTQFGKPVTLSCSQTLNHNVMYWYQQKSSQAPKLLFHYYDKDFNNEADTPDNFQSRRPNTSFCFLDIRSPGLGDTAMYLCATSRDGSGVAYNSPLHFGNGTRLTVT.

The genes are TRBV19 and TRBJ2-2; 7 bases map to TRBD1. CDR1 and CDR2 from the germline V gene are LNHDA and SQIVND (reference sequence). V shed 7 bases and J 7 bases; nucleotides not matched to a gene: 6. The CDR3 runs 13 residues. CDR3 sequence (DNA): TGTGCCAGTAACAGGGGACGTGGCGGGGAGCTGTTTTTT. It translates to CASNRGRGGELFF.

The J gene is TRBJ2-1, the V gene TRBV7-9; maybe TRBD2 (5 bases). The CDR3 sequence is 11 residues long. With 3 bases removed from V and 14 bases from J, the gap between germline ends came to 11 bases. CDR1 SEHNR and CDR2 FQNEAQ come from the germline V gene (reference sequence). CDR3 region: CASSLGRVEFF. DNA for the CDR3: TGTGCCAGCAGCTTGGGGAGAGTAGAGTTCTTC.

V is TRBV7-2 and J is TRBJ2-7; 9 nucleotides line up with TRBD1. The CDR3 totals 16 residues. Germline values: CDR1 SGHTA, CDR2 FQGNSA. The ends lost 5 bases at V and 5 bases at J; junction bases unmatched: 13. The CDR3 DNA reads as TGTGCCAGCAGCCCTAGCCCCGGGACAGGGCTGCACGAGCAGTACTTC. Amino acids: CASSPSPGTGLHEQYF.

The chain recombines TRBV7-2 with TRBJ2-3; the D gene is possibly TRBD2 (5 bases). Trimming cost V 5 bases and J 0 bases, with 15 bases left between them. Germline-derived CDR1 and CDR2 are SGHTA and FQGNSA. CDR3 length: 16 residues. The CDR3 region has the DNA TGTGCCAGCAGCCCTCTTTTGAGGACTAGCACAGATACGCAGTATTTT. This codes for CASSPLLRTSTDTQYF.

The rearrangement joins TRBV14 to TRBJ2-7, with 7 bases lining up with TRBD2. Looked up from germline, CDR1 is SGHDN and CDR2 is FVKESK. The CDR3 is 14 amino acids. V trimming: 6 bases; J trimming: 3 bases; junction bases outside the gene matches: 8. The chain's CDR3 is CASSVAGVFYEQYF. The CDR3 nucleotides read TGTGCCAGCAGTGTGGCGGGGGTGTTCTACGAGCAGTACTTC.

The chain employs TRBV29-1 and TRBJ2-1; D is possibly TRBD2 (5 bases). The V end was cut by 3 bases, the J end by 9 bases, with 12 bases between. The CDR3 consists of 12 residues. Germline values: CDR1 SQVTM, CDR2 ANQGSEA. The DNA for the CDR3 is TGCAGCGTTGACGTGTCGGGATGTGAGCAGTTCTTC. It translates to CSVDVSGCEQFF.

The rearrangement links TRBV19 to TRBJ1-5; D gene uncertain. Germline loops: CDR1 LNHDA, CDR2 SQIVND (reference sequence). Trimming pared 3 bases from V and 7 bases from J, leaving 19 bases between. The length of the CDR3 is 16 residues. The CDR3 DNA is TGTGCCAGTAGTATTGTCCCAGCCCATGCGGGACAGCCCCAGCATTTT. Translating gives CASSIVPAHAGQPQHF.

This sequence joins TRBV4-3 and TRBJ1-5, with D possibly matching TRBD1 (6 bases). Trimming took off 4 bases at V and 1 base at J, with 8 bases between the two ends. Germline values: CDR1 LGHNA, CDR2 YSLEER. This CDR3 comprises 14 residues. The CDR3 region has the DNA TGCGCCAGCAGCCGGGACACAAGCAATCAGCCCCAGCATTTT. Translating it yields CASSRDTSNQPQHF.

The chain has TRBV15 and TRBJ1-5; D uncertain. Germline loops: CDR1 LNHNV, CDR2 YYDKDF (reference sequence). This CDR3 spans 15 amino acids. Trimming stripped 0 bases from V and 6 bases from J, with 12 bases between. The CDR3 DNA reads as TGTGCCACCAGCAGAGATGGAGAGGGAGGTCAGCCCCAGCATTTT. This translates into CATSRDGEGGQPQHF.

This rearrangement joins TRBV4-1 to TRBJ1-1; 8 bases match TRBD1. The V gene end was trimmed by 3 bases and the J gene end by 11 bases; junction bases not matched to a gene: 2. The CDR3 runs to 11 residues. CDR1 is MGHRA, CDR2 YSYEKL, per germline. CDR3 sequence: CASSQDRVAFF. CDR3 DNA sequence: TGCGCCAGCAGCCAGGACAGGGTGGCTTTCTTT.

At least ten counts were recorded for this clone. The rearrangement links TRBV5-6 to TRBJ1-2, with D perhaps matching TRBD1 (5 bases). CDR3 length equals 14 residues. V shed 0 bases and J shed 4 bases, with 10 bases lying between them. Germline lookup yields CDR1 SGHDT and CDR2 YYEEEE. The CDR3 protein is CASSLGGKGYGYTF. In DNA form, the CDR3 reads TGTGCCAGCAGCTTGGGGGGCAAAGGCTATGGCTACACCTTC.

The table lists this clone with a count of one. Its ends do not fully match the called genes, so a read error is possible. The CDR3 DNA follows: TGTGCCAGCAGCGCGGGGACGGAGCTTATCTTT. Its translation is CASSAGTELIF. The chain couples TRBV6-2 or TRBV6-3 to TRBJ1-1; the D gene is possibly TRBD1 (5 bases). CDR3 length: 11 amino acids. Germline V gives CDR1 MNHEY, CDR2 SVGEGT.

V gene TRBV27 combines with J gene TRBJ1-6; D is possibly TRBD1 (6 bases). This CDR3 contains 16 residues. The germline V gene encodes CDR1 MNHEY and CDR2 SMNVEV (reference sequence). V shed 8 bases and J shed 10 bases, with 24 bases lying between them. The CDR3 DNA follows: TGTGCCAGCCGAGCTGACCTGGGGGCTCTAGGCTCACCCCTCCACTTT. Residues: CASRADLGALGSPLHF.

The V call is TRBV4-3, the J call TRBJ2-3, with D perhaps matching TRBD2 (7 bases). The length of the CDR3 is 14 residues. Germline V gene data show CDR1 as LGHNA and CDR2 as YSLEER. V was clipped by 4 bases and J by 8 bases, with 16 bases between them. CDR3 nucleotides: TGCGCCAGCAGCCGAGTAGGTAGGGGGGGTACGCAGTATTTT. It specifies CASSRVGRGGTQYF.

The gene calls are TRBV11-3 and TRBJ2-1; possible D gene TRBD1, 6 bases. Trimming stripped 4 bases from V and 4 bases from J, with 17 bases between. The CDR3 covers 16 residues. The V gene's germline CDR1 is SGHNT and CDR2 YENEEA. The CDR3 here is CASSSRNTGMYNEQFF. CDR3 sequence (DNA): TGTGCCAGCAGCTCTAGGAATACAGGGATGTACAATGAGCAGTTCTTC.

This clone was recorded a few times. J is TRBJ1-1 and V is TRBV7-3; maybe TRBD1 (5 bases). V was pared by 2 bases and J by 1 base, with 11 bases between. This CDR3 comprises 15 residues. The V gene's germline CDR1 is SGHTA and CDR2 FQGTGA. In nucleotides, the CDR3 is TGTGCCAGCAGCTTAGGTGACAGCCCGAACACTGAAGCTTTCTTT. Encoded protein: CASSLGDSPNTEAFF.